These 19 T cell receptor beta chains share one sample of origin, sequenced in a study of T cell repertoires and HLA-DP antigens. Profiling relied on immunoSEQ multiplex PCR, and the TCRdb table lists in-frame clones only, not all of them. The data contain approximately 110,000 clones, 80% to 95% of them singletons. No cognate antigen is known for these TCRs. Sequencing input: CD4+ T cells from PBMCs. These receptors came from a woman younger than 30 in good health and CMV-seronegative.

The chain has TRBV6-1 and TRBJ1-2; 9 nucleotides line up with TRBD1. Germline CDR1 MNHNS, CDR2 SASEGT. Unmatched junction bases numbered 3, after V lost 4 bases and J lost 6 bases. This CDR3 spans 13 amino acids. CDR3 DNA: TGTGCCAGCAGTGCACAGGGGGCGGATGGCTACACCTTC. Amino acids: CASSAQGADGYTF.

The J gene is TRBJ2-1, the V gene TRBV5-1; D perhaps matches TRBD1 (5 bases). The germline V and J ends were trimmed by 3 bases and 7 bases, with 17 bases remaining between them. The CDR3 length is 15 residues. In germline, CDR1 is SGHRS, CDR2 YFSETQ. In DNA, the CDR3 is TGCGCCAGCAGCTCCACCCCAGGGTACGCGAATGAGCAGTTCTTC. Its protein is CASSSTPGYANEQFF.

The V gene is TRBV28, the J gene TRBJ1-5; 8 nucleotides align to TRBD1. V was clipped by 6 bases and J by 10 bases; unmatched bases: 11. This CDR3 comprises 14 residues. Germline CDR1 reads MDHEN; CDR2 reads SYDVKM. The CDR3 reads CASRTAGGYAPQHF. Here the CDR3 DNA reads TGTGCCAGCAGGACAGCAGGGGGCTACGCCCCCCAGCATTTT.

The chain combines TRBV11-2 with TRBJ2-3, with 10 nucleotides matching TRBD2. Per germline, CDR1 SGHAT and CDR2 FQNNGV. V gave up 0 bases and J gave up 5 bases; unmatched junction bases: 5. There are 16 residues in the CDR3. DNA of the CDR3: TGTGCCAGCAGCTTAGATCGGGCTAGCGGGGGAGATACGCAGTATTTT. This encodes CASSLDRASGGDTQYF.

The chain combines TRBV5-1 with TRBJ2-2; either TRBD1 or TRBD2 may supply D (5 bases each). The CDR3 extends over 17 amino acids. V lost 0 bases to trimming and J lost 4 bases, with 16 bases between them. Per the germline V gene, CDR1 is SGHRS and CDR2 is YFSETQ. The CDR3 DNA reads as TGCGCCAGCAGCTTGGGTCCGACGGGAAGGGGCACCGGGGAGCTGTTTTTT. Its translation: CASSLGPTGRGTGELFF.

The chain is built from TRBV27 and TRBJ2-3; D call uncertain. CDR1 is MNHEY, CDR2 SMNVEV, per germline (reference sequence). The CDR3 is 11 residues long. Trimming removed 4 bases from V and 8 bases from J, with 7 bases in between. The CDR3 region is CASSSGRTQYF. The DNA of the CDR3 is TGTGCCAGCAGTTCTGGTCGTACGCAGTATTTT.

This clone has only a few counts. The chain is built from TRBV7-6 and TRBJ1-1; no clear D. The germline gives CDR1 SGHVS, CDR2 FNYEAQ. The CDR3 contains 15 residues. The V gene lost 1 base and the J gene lost 1 base, with 10 bases spanning the gap. The CDR3 sequence is CASSLGLRQNTEAFF. The CDR3 coding sequence is TGTGCCAGCAGCTTAGGTCTACGGCAGAACACTGAAGCTTTCTTT.

V is TRBV7-9 and J is TRBJ2-1; D remains unclear. CDR1 SEHNR and CDR2 FQNEAQ come from the germline V gene (reference sequence). V shed 6 bases and J shed 13 bases, with 16 bases lying between them. This CDR3 is built from 12 residues. Here the CDR3 reads CASRRRNTGQFF. The CDR3 region has the DNA TGTGCCAGCAGACGACGGAACACGGGCCAGTTCTTC.

Judged by abundance, this clone is medium-sized. The chain employs TRBV18 and TRBJ2-2; D not resolved. This CDR3 contains 14 residues. In germline, CDR1 is KGHSH, CDR2 LQKENI. V lost 1 base, J lost 4 bases, and 7 bases lay in between. CDR3: CASSPQASTGELFF. As DNA, the CDR3 is TGTGCCAGCTCACCACAGGCGTCCACCGGGGAGCTGTTTTTT.

V gene TRBV14 combines with J gene TRBJ1-1; D not certain. CDR3 length: 11 residues. The germline V gene has CDR1 SGHDN and CDR2 FVKESK. With 4 bases removed from V and 3 bases from J, the gap between germline ends came to 3 bases. The CDR3 nucleotides are TGTGCCAGCAGCCCCTACACTGAAGCTTTCTTT. It is translated as CASSPYTEAFF.

The chain combines TRBV5-1 with TRBJ2-1; no definite D call. The CDR3 covers 16 residues. Trimming cost V 0 bases and J 0 bases, with 10 bases left between them. Germline-derived CDR1 and CDR2 are SGHRS and YFSETQ. CDR3 sequence reads: CASSLVSDSSYNEQFF. The DNA for the CDR3 is TGCGCCAGCAGCTTGGTGTCAGATAGCTCCTACAATGAGCAGTTCTTC.

This chain links TRBV18 with TRBJ2-5; 8 bases are shared with TRBD1. The germline V gene has CDR1 KGHSH and CDR2 LQKENI. The CDR3 consists of 16 residues. V shed 4 bases, J shed 1 base, and the junction held 8 bases outside the gene matches. The CDR3 loop reads CASSRLGGQGQETQYF. As DNA, the CDR3 is TGTGCCAGCTCACGGTTAGGTGGACAGGGCCAAGAGACCCAGTACTTC. Combining the CDR3 with reference TRBV18 and TRBJ2-5 gives the whole variable domain NAGVMQNPRHLVRRRGQEARLRCSPMKGHSHVYWYRQLPEEGLKFMVYLQKENIIDESGMPKERFSAEFPKEGPSILRIQQVVRGDSAAYFCASSRLGGQGQETQYFGPGTRLLVL.

The chain has TRBV5-1 and TRBJ2-3, with 7 bases matching TRBD1. With 0 bases clipped from V and 0 bases from J, the junction kept 7 bases outside the gene matches. In germline, CDR1 is SGHRS, CDR2 YFSETQ. The CDR3 runs 17 residues. CDR3 nucleotide sequence: TGCGCCAGCAGCTTGGCCAACAGGGGCCCTAGCACAGATACGCAGTATTTT. This encodes CASSLANRGPSTDTQYF.

The chain has TRBV5-6 and TRBJ2-7; D is perhaps TRBD2 (7 bases). V was pared by 4 bases and J by 5 bases, with 19 bases between. The germline V gene encodes CDR1 SGHDT and CDR2 YYEEEE. CDR3 length: 15 amino acids. The CDR3 sequence is CASSPGGGPPHEQYF. The DNA of the CDR3 is TGTGCCAGCAGCCCCGGCGGGGGCCCGCCCCACGAGCAGTACTTC.

V gene TRBV6-1 combines with J gene TRBJ2-3; 9 bases match TRBD1. The V gene's germline CDR1 is MNHNS and CDR2 SASEGT. Trimming took 6 bases from V and 1 from J; bases not matched to a gene: 2. This CDR3 contains 14 residues. CDR3 region: CASSRTGGTDTQYF. The CDR3 region has the DNA TGTGCCAGCAGCCGGACAGGGGGCACAGATACGCAGTATTTT.

The chain joins TRBV6-5 to TRBJ2-7, with D tentatively TRBD2 (6 bases). Trimming cost V 9 bases and J 9 bases, with 21 bases left between them. Looked up from germline, CDR1 is MNHEY and CDR2 is SVGAGI. The CDR3 contains 13 residues. CDR3 sequence: CASRRESSLWQYF. The CDR3 coding sequence is TGTGCCAGTAGACGGGAGTCATCATTGTGGCAGTACTTC.

The chain employs TRBV12-2 and TRBJ2-5; the table assigns TRBD2, which was not confirmed against the DNA. TRBV12-2 is a pseudogene locus. This CDR3 is 16 amino acids long. The CDR3 reads CASRLEGLVLGETQYF. The CDR3 DNA sequence: TGTGCAAGTCGCTTAGAGGGACTAGTCCTCGGGGAGACCCAGTACTTC.

This rearrangement joins TRBV19 to TRBJ2-5; D is possibly TRBD1 (5 bases). Trimming removed 6 bases from V and 5 bases from J, with 13 bases in between. The CDR3 is 13 residues long. The germline V gene has CDR1 LNHDA and CDR2 SQIVND (reference sequence). CDR3 protein: CASRHRYRETQYF. The CDR3, as DNA: TGTGCCAGTAGGCACAGGTATAGGGAGACCCAGTACTTC.

The chain combines TRBV5-6 with TRBJ1-6; 7 bases agree with TRBD1. Germline values: CDR1 SGHDT, CDR2 YYEEEE. V was clipped by 3 bases and J by 1 base; unmatched bases: 7. The CDR3 runs 17 residues. CDR3 loop: CASSSNRGRSYNSPLHF. Here the CDR3 DNA reads TGTGCCAGCAGCTCTAACAGGGGAAGGTCCTATAATTCACCCCTCCACTTT.